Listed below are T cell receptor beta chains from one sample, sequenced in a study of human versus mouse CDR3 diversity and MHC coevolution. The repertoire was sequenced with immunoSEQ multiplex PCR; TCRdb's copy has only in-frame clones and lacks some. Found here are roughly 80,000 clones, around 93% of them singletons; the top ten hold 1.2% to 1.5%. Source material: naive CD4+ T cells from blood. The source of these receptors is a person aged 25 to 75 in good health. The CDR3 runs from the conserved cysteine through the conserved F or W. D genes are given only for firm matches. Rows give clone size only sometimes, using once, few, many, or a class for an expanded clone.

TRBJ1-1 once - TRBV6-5 CASSSFGDGGGTEAFF TGTGCCAGCAGTTCTTTCGGGGATGGGGGGGGCACTGAAGCTTTCTTT
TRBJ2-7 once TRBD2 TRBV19 CASSIARGSGTVEQYF TGTGCCAGTAGTATAGCCCGGGGTAGCGGGACCGTCGAGCAGTACTTC
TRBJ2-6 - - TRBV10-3 CAIPRGAKAGANVLTF TGTGCCATCCCACGGGGGGCAAAGGCTGGGGCCAACGTCCTGACTTTC
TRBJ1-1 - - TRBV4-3 CASSQEGSMPTEAFF TGCGCCAGCAGCCAAGAAGGGAGTATGCCCACTGAAGCTTTCTTT
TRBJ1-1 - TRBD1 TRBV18 CASSPDRVRLNTEAFF TGTGCCAGCTCACCTGACAGGGTTCGCCTGAACACTGAAGCTTTCTTT
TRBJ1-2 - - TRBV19 CASSGYGYTF TGTGCCTCGTCAGGGTATGGCTACACCTTC
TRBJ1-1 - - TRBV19 CASTPWGQGETFF TGTGCCAGTACCCCGTGGGGGCAGGGAGAAACTTTCTTT
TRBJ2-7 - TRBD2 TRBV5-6 CASSFQGSGRGEQYF TGTGCCAGCAGCTTTCAGGGTAGCGGGAGGGGTGAGCAGTACTTC
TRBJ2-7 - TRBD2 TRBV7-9 CASTRRENYEQYF TGTGCCAGCACTAGGCGGGAGAACTACGAGCAGTACTTC
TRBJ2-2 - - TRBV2 CASSELTGHGELFF TGTGCCAGCAGTGAGCTAACAGGGCACGGGGAGCTGTTTTTT
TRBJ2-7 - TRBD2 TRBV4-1 CASSHSGLAGEDEQYF TGCGCCAGCAGCCATTCGGGACTAGCGGGGGAGGACGAGCAGTACTTC
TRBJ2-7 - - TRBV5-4 CASSPGDSTSYEQYF TGTGCCAGCAGCCCGGGGGACAGCACCTCCTACGAGCAGTACTTC
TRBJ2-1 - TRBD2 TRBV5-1 CASSKSGRGIYYNEQFF TGCGCCAGCAGCAAGAGCGGGAGGGGGATATACTACAATGAGCAGTTCTTC